The 29 T cell receptor beta chains reported below all come from one sample, sequenced in a study of OX40 agonist ivuxolimab in advanced cancers. Clones were read by immunoSEQ multiplex PCR, and TCRdb kept only the in-frame ones, dropping some. The sample has tens of thousands of clones, about 93% seen once; the top ten hold 0.32%. Source: CD4+ or CD8+ T cells sorted from blood, taken in a trial of the OX40 agonist ivuxolimab. The receptors originated from an adult with an advanced solid tumor such as melanoma, head and neck, liver or kidney cancer.

J is TRBJ2-4 and V is TRBV19, with D tentatively TRBD1 (7 bases). Trimming shortened V by 5 bases and J by 3 bases, and 14 bases separated the two germline ends. The CDR3 runs to 15 residues. Germline V gene data show CDR1 as LNHDA and CDR2 as SQIVND (reference sequence). The DNA of the CDR3 is TGTGCCAGTAGTGCAGGGGGGCAGGGCAAAAACATTCAGTACTTC. Its translation: CASSAGGQGKNIQYF.

The CDR3 DNA sequence: TGTGCCAGCAGTTCAAGGACGGCCTCTGGAAACACCATATATTTT. Its translation is CASSSRTASGNTIYF. The chain joins TRBV27 to TRBJ1-3; no clear D gene. Germline loops: CDR1 MNHEY, CDR2 SMNVEV (reference sequence). V lost 4 bases and J lost 0, with 10 bases in between. The CDR3 totals 15 residues.

This chain joins TRBV5-1 and TRBJ2-5; 10 bases agree with TRBD2. Per the germline V gene, CDR1 is SGHRS and CDR2 is YFSETQ. CDR3 size: 15 residues. The ends lost 2 bases at V and 3 bases at J; junction bases unmatched: 4. CDR3 in amino acids: CASSLAGGPEETQYF. CDR3 in DNA: TGCGCCAGCAGCTTAGCGGGAGGGCCGGAAGAGACCCAGTACTTC.

This clone was detected only once. The genes are TRBV29-1 and TRBJ1-1; D is uncertain. Germline loops: CDR1 SQVTM, CDR2 ANQGSEA. The CDR3 has 10 residues. Trimming took off 4 bases at V and 3 bases at J, with 3 bases between the two ends. CDR3 bases: TGCAGCGTTGGGGACACTGAAGCTTTCTTT. Translating it yields CSVGDTEAFF.

This clone was seen only a few times. This sequence joins TRBV10-3 and TRBJ1-1; D gene ambiguous. With 2 bases removed from V and 5 bases from J, the gap between germline ends came to 9 bases. CDR1 ENHRY and CDR2 SYGVKD come from the germline V gene. This CDR3 spans 13 amino acids. The CDR3 DNA reads as TGTGCCATCAGTGAGGGTGGGAGGACTGAAGCTTTCTTT. Amino acid sequence: CAISEGGRTEAFF.

This clone was counted a single time. The chain joins TRBV30 to TRBJ1-4; D remains ambiguous. Trimming left V 2 bases short and J 9 bases short, with 19 bases between. The CDR3 loop spans 15 amino acids. Looked up from germline, CDR1 is GTSNPN and CDR2 is SVGIG (reference sequence). CDR3 sequence: CAWSSDALKSQKLFF. In DNA, the CDR3 is TGTGCCTGGAGTTCTGATGCCCTCAAGTCGCAAAAACTGTTTTTT.

The chain couples TRBV19 to TRBJ1-1, with TRBD1 matching 8 bases. Germline V CDR1 and CDR2: LNHDA, SQIVND (reference sequence). This CDR3 has 19 amino acids. Trimming took 2 bases from V and 1 from J; bases not matched to a gene: 15. CDR3 in amino acids: CASSIRQGAIRRANTEAFF. CDR3 coding DNA: TGTGCCAGTAGTATACGTCAGGGGGCCATCAGACGCGCGAACACTGAAGCTTTCTTT.

This clone came up once. This chain connects TRBV13 to TRBJ2-2; 7 nucleotides line up with TRBD1. V lost 7 bases and J lost 4; bases outside the gene matches: 9. Germline-derived CDR1 and CDR2 are PRHDT and FYEKMQ (reference sequence). The CDR3 has 15 residues. In DNA form, the CDR3 reads TGTGCCAGCACCCTCCGGACAGGAGTCACCGGGGAGCTGTTTTTT. Translation: CASTLRTGVTGELFF.

The chain uses TRBV7-2 and TRBJ2-1, with D possibly matching TRBD1 (5 bases). Trimming pared 5 bases from V and 2 bases from J, leaving 19 bases between. This CDR3 is 17 amino acids long. Per the germline V gene, CDR1 is SGHTA and CDR2 is FQGNSA. CDR3 protein: CASSPPGMGPTYNEQFF. The CDR3, as DNA: TGTGCCAGCAGCCCGCCCGGTATGGGGCCTACCTACAATGAGCAGTTCTTC. The full variable domain, in which reference TRBV7-2 and TRBJ2-1 provide the parts outside the CDR3, is GAGVSQSPSNKVTEKGKDVELRCDPISGHTALYWYRQSLGQGLEFLIYFQGNSAPDKSGLPSDRFSAERTGGSVSTLTIQRTQQEDSAVYLCASSPPGMGPTYNEQFFGPGTRLTVL.

The V call is TRBV5-1, the J call TRBJ2-7; perhaps TRBD1 as D (6 bases). The V and J ends lost 0 bases and 2 bases respectively, with 12 bases between them. Germline assignment: CDR1 SGHRS and CDR2 YFSETQ. The CDR3 runs to 15 residues. The CDR3 loop reads CASSLGQAPTYEQYF. DNA of the CDR3: TGCGCCAGCAGCTTGGGACAGGCACCTACCTACGAGCAGTACTTC. Supplemented by reference TRBV5-1 and TRBJ2-7, the full variable domain reads KAGVTQTPRYLIKTRGQQVTLSCSPISGHRSVSWYQQTPGQGLQFLFEYFSETQRNKGNFPGRFSGRQFSNSRSEMNVSTLELGDSALYLCASSLGQAPTYEQYFGPGTRLTVT.

The rearrangement links TRBV4-3 to TRBJ2-1; 11 bases line up with TRBD2. The CDR3 runs to 15 residues. J was trimmed by 4 bases and V by 5 bases; bases with no gene match: 4. Per the germline V gene, CDR1 is LGHNA and CDR2 is YSLEER. CDR3 nucleotide sequence: TGCGCCAGCAGCTCGGGACTAGCGGCTTACAATGAGCAGTTCTTC. Residues: CASSSGLAAYNEQFF.

The chain joins TRBV6-1 to TRBJ2-7; the match to TRBD1 covers 8 bases. The germline gives CDR1 MNHNS, CDR2 SASEGT. J gave up 2 bases and V 3 bases, and 3 bases lay outside the gene matches. This CDR3 comprises 14 residues. The CDR3 loop reads CASSENRGTYEQYF. Here the CDR3 DNA reads TGTGCCAGCAGTGAGAACAGGGGGACCTACGAGCAGTACTTC.

The chain combines TRBV5-1 with TRBJ2-1; 11 bases match TRBD2. The trim removed 1 base at V and 5 bases at J, leaving 8 bases unmatched. This CDR3 region has 17 residues. The V gene's germline CDR1 is SGHRS and CDR2 YFSETQ. The CDR3 DNA reads TGCGCCAGCAGCTTGTTGTCTAGCGGGGGGTCAGACAATGAGCAGTTCTTC. Translation gives CASSLLSSGGSDNEQFF.

The CDR3 here is CASSPLDREFTGELFF. The CDR3 DNA follows: TGTGCCAGCAGCCCCCTGGACAGGGAGTTCACCGGGGAGCTGTTTTTT. V is TRBV5-8 and J is TRBJ2-2; 8 nucleotides align to TRBD1. Germline lookup yields CDR1 SGHTS and CDR2 YDEGEE. The CDR3 sequence is 16 residues long. V lost 4 bases to trimming and J lost 4 bases; unmatched junction nucleotides: 9.

The chain carries TRBV10-1 and TRBJ2-5, with 9 nucleotides matching TRBD2. CDR3 length: 18 amino acids. Germline CDR1 reads WNHNN; CDR2 reads SYGVQD (reference sequence). J lost 2 bases, V lost 1 base, and 11 bases had no gene match. CDR3 sequence (DNA): TGCGCCAGCAGTGAGTGCGGGGGGGGCTGTCCACCTCAAGAGACCCAGTACTTC. Encoded protein: CASSECGGGCPPQETQYF.

V and J are TRBV9 and TRBJ2-7; TRBD1 is a possible D gene (6 bases). The V end was cut by 4 bases, the J end by 3 bases, with 11 bases between. The CDR3 length is 13 residues. Germline V gene sequence: CDR1 SGDLS, CDR2 YYNGEE. CDR3 sequence (DNA): TGTGCCAGCAGCTCAAGGGACAACTACGAGCAGTACTTC. Its protein product is CASSSRDNYEQYF.

The J gene is TRBJ2-1, the V gene TRBV7-9, with D unresolved. This CDR3 has 13 residues. V was trimmed by 4 bases and J by 5 bases, leaving 9 bases between them. CDR1 and CDR2 (germline): SEHNR, FQNEAQ (reference sequence). The CDR3 loop is CASSSQFDNEQFF. The CDR3 DNA sequence: TGTGCCAGCAGCTCCCAATTTGACAATGAGCAGTTCTTC.

The rearrangement joins TRBV18 to TRBJ2-7, with D uncertain. Per germline, CDR1 KGHSH and CDR2 LQKENI. Between the trimmed V and J ends, which lost 3 bases and 1 base, there was a span of 10 bases. This CDR3 has 14 amino acids. The chain's CDR3 is CASSPTAGSYEQYF. In nucleotides, the CDR3 is TGTGCCAGCTCACCTACGGCCGGATCCTACGAGCAGTACTTC.

The chain's CDR3 is CASSLFGTGNSPLHF. CDR3 nucleotides: TGTGCCAGCAGCTTATTTGGGACGGGGAATTCACCCCTCCACTTT. V gene TRBV7-3 combines with J gene TRBJ1-6; perhaps TRBD1 as D (5 bases). V lost 2 bases and J 7 bases, leaving 12 bases between the germline ends. The CDR3 has 15 residues. Germline assignment: CDR1 SGHTA and CDR2 FQGTGA.

J is TRBJ2-5 and V is TRBV7-3; D gene uncertain. V was pared by 3 bases and J by 1 base, with 6 bases between. The germline V gene encodes CDR1 SGHTA and CDR2 FQGTGA. CDR3 size: 13 residues. The CDR3 loop reads CASSFNLQETQYF. CDR3 DNA sequence: TGTGCCAGCAGCTTTAACCTCCAAGAGACCCAGTACTTC.

The chain couples TRBV27 to TRBJ2-7, with D perhaps given as TRBD1 or TRBD2 (5 bases each). This CDR3 has 15 residues. Germline CDR1 and CDR2: MNHEY and SMNVEV (reference sequence). V lost 5 bases and J lost 3, with 17 bases in between. The CDR3 sequence: CASSTRLGVVYEQYF. CDR3 nucleotides: TGTGCCAGCAGTACCCGATTGGGGGTTGTCTACGAGCAGTACTTC.

The rearrangement links TRBV19 to TRBJ2-3, with D uncertain. V was clipped by 0 bases and J by 2 bases, with 6 bases between them. Germline CDR1 is LNHDA and CDR2 is SQIVND (reference sequence). This CDR3 contains 14 residues. This CDR3 is CASSIEFFTDTQYF. For the CDR3, the DNA is TGTGCCAGTAGTATAGAGTTCTTCACAGATACGCAGTATTTT.

The V gene is TRBV28, the J gene TRBJ2-7; 8 bases agree with TRBD1. With V trimmed by 6 bases and J by 1 base, 2 bases remained unmatched. The V gene's germline CDR1 is MDHEN and CDR2 SYDVKM. The CDR3 contains 13 residues. The CDR3 DNA reads TGTGCCAGCAGCAGGGGGCAGTCCTACGAGCAGTACTTC. Translating gives CASSRGQSYEQYF.

The V gene is TRBV28, the J gene TRBJ2-7; 7 bases line up with TRBD1. J was trimmed by 0 bases and V by 5 bases; bases with no gene match: 1. Germline V gives CDR1 MDHEN, CDR2 SYDVKM. CDR3 size: 13 residues. DNA for the CDR3: TGTGCCAGCAGTCCAGGGGGCTCCTACGAGCAGTACTTC. Amino acid sequence: CASSPGGSYEQYF.

The rearrangement uses TRBV6-1 and TRBJ1-1, with 12 bases identical to TRBD1. With 6 bases clipped from V and 10 bases from J, the junction kept 6 bases outside the gene matches. This CDR3 region has 13 residues. Germline CDR1 reads MNHNS; CDR2 reads SASEGT. As DNA, the CDR3 is TGTGCCAGCAGGGGACAGGGGGCCGGGGGAGCTTTCTTT. Protein sequence: CASRGQGAGGAFF.

The J gene is TRBJ1-6, the V gene TRBV10-3; D uncertain. Germline V gives CDR1 ENHRY, CDR2 SYGVKD. V gave up 2 bases and J gave up 0 bases, with 14 bases separating them. The CDR3 has 18 residues. CDR3 amino acids: CAISEEMNLNSYNSPLHF. CDR3 DNA: TGTGCCATCAGTGAGGAGATGAATCTAAACTCCTATAATTCACCCCTCCACTTT.

The chain is built from TRBV18 and TRBJ2-3; possible D gene TRBD2, 5 bases. CDR3 length: 15 residues. The germline V gene has CDR1 KGHSH and CDR2 LQKENI. Trimming shortened V by 2 bases and J by 0 bases, and 9 bases separated the two germline ends. CDR3 nucleotide sequence: TGTGCCAGCTCACCAAACCGGGGTAGCACAGATACGCAGTATTTT. This codes for CASSPNRGSTDTQYF.

In the case of this clone: At the DNA level, this CDR3 is encoded by other sequences in the same sample as well. The chain employs TRBV30 and TRBJ1-6; 9 nucleotides align to TRBD1. The CDR3 has 14 amino acids. Germline CDR1 and CDR2: GTSNPN and SVGIG (reference sequence). The J segment lost 7 bases and the V segment lost 0 bases, leaving 1 base of the junction unmatched. CDR3 in amino acids: CAWSVGTGNSPLHF. The DNA of the CDR3 is TGTGCCTGGAGTGTCGGGACAGGGAATTCACCCCTCCACTTT.

CDR3 in DNA: TGTGCCAGCAGTCGAGATACAGGGGGAGAGACTGAAGCTTTCTTT. Encoded protein: CASSRDTGGETEAFF. The rearrangement uses TRBV6-6 and TRBJ1-1, with TRBD1 identical over 8 bases. Unmatched junction bases numbered 10, after V lost 5 bases and J lost 5 bases. Germline V gives CDR1 MNHNY, CDR2 SVGAGI (reference sequence). CDR3 length: 15 residues.